The 32 T cell receptor beta chains below were found in one sample sequenced in a study of CD4 and CD8 cells across lung adenocarcinoma regions. TCRdb called the PCR reads again in MiXCR, with one record for every CDR3 protein. Here the sample spans fewer than 30,000 distinct CDR3 sequences, roughly half being singletons. Sequencing input: CD8+ T cells from the center of a lung tumor. These receptors all stem from a male donor with lung adenocarcinoma. The CD4 and CD8 labels of this study may be unreliable.

This CDR3 is CASTSWRETSTDTQYF. CDR3 sequence (DNA): TGTGCCAGCACCTCTTGGCGGGAAACTAGCACAGATACGCAGTATTTT. The chain carries TRBV27 and TRBJ2-3; a weak D match, TRBD2 (6 bases). V shed 7 bases and J shed 0 bases, with 17 bases lying between them. The germline V gene has CDR1 MNHEY and CDR2 SMNVEV (reference sequence). This CDR3 has 16 amino acids.

Worth noting for this clonotype: Germline is not matched at one junction end, which may reflect a read error. The V gene is TRBV6-1, the J gene TRBJ2-3; D is possibly TRBD1 (6 bases). Germline V gene data show CDR1 as MNHNS and CDR2 as SASEGT. This CDR3 has 15 residues. CDR3 nucleotides: TGTGCCAGCAGTGTGGAGGCCCCGAGCACAGGGACGCAGTTTTTT. Its protein product is CASSVEAPSTGTQFF.

As regards this clonotype: At one end the junction does not follow the germline gene, possibly because of a read error. The gene calls are TRBV6-1 and TRBJ2-5; maybe TRBD2 (7 bases). The CDR3 consists of 16 residues. Germline V lookup: CDR1 MNHNS, CDR2 SASEGT. The DNA of the CDR3 is TGTGCCAGCGCGGGGCGCGGGGGCCCCAGCGAAGATACCCAGTACTTT. Translating gives CASAGRGGPSEDTQYF.

As DNA, the CDR3 is TGTCGCATCAGGTGGGCGGGAGCGAGAAACATTCAGTATTTT. Encoded protein: CRIRWAGARNIQYF. V and J are TRBV10-3 and TRBJ2-3; 7 nucleotides agree with TRBD2. Germline V gene data show CDR1 as ENHRY and CDR2 as SYGVKD. There are 14 residues in the CDR3.

At least ten counts were recorded for this clonotype. The rearrangement uses TRBV6-1 and TRBJ2-1, with TRBD2 identical over 11 bases. TRBJ2-7 explains the end of the DNA better; the J call may be wrong. The length of the CDR3 is 15 residues. Germline CDR1 is MNHNS and CDR2 is SASEGT. This CDR3 is CASSPPGLAEAGQYF. Here the CDR3 DNA reads TGTGCCAGCAGTCCCCCGGGACTAGCGGAGGCCGGGCAGTACTTC.

The genes are TRBV7-2 and TRBJ2-5; 11 nucleotides agree with TRBD2. The closer fit of TRBJ2-1 to the DNA end suggests the J call may be wrong. The CDR3 covers 17 residues. Germline V gene data show CDR1 as SGHTA and CDR2 as FQGNSA. DNA of the CDR3: TGTGCCAGCAGCGACGTAGCGGGAGGGCTTCAAGGAGAGACCCAGTTCTTC. Translating gives CASSDVAGGLQGETQFF.

This clonotype was seen repeatedly, ten times or more. The chain recombines TRBV6-1 with TRBJ1-5, with a tentative D call TRBD1 (6 bases). Trimming cost V 6 bases and J 0 bases, with 9 bases left between them. Germline assignment: CDR1 MNHNS and CDR2 SASEGT. The CDR3 consists of 14 residues. CDR3 bases: TGTGCCAGCAGCCCGACAGGTAGCAATCAGCCCCAGCATTTT. Its protein is CASSPTGSNQPQHF.

The chain links TRBV6-1 to TRBJ2-2; D tentatively fits TRBD1 or TRBD2 (5 bases each). The J call is uncertain, as TRBJ2-3 better fits the DNA end. The CDR3 is 14 amino acids. From germline, CDR1 is MNHNS and CDR2 SASEGT. In nucleotides, the CDR3 is TGTGCCAGCAGCCGACAGCCGGGCATCGGGGCGCAGTATTTT. As protein: CASSRQPGIGAQYF.

This clonotype came up a few times. V gene TRBV3-1 combines with J gene TRBJ2-1, with 10 bases matching TRBD2. With V trimmed by 6 bases and J by 7 bases, 9 bases remained unmatched. Germline V gives CDR1 LGHDT, CDR2 YNNKEL (reference sequence). The CDR3 sequence is 15 residues long. The CDR3 region is CASRPGTSVGNEQFF. As DNA, the CDR3 is TGTGCCAGCAGACCCGGGACTAGCGTGGGGAATGAGCAGTTCTTC.

The sample holds many counts of this clonotype. This chain joins TRBV10-1 and TRBJ2-1; 9 nucleotides match TRBD1. This CDR3 comprises 14 residues. The junction had 9 bases not matched to a gene; V was cut back by 7 bases and J by 8 bases. The germline CDR1 and CDR2 sequences are WNHNN and SYGVQD (reference sequence). The CDR3 region is CASNRDREIDEQFF. The CDR3 nucleotides read TGCGCCAGCAATCGGGACAGGGAAATCGATGAGCAGTTCTTC.

The chain uses TRBV6-5 and TRBJ2-3; TRBD1 matches 7 bases. The J call may be mistaken, given a closer DNA end match to TRBJ2-7. Germline values: CDR1 MNHEY, CDR2 SVGAGI. The CDR3 runs to 15 residues. This chain's CDR3 is CARGYGDSGPDTQYF. CDR3 nucleotide sequence: TGTGCCAGGGGTTACGGGGACAGCGGCCCAGATACGCAGTACTTC.

This clonotype was observed many times. The chain joins TRBV6-1 to TRBJ2-4; perhaps TRBD1 as D (6 bases). The CDR3 is 18 amino acids. V was clipped by 5 bases and J by 1 base, with 21 bases between them. CDR1 is MNHNS and CDR2 is SASEGT in the germline V gene. The DNA of the CDR3 is TGTGCCAGCAGTCGACTACCGAATACCCAGGGGGCCAAAAACATTCAGTACTTC. Encoded protein: CASSRLPNTQGAKNIQYF.

This clonotype appeared many times. The rearrangement uses TRBV7-6 and TRBJ2-5; D gene ambiguous. This CDR3 has 12 residues. The germline gives CDR1 SGHVS, CDR2 FNYEAQ. Trimming took off 2 bases at V and 4 bases at J, with 5 bases between the two ends. The CDR3 nucleotides read TGTGCCAGCAGCTTATTAACAGAGACCCAGTACTTC. Protein: CASSLLTETQYF.

This rearrangement joins TRBV10-1 to TRBJ2-5; tentative D call: TRBD2 (6 bases). The CDR3 is made up of 13 amino acids. CDR1 and CDR2 from the germline V gene are WNHNN and SYGVQD (reference sequence). Trimming shortened V by 5 bases and J by 4 bases, and 11 bases separated the two germline ends. The CDR3 is CASSLTAGETQYF. DNA for the CDR3: TGCGCCAGCAGTTTGACAGCGGGAGAGACCCAGTACTTC.

Notes on this clonotype: Since no conserved phenylalanine or tryptophan closes the CDR3, a read error is the likely cause. V is TRBV10-1 and J is TRBJ2-5; the match to TRBD1 covers 11 bases. The CDR3 length is 19 residues. Germline trimming cut 9 bases from V and 3 bases from J; bases unmatched to any gene: 21. The germline gives CDR1 WNHNN, CDR2 SYGVQD (reference sequence). CDR3 sequence: CARKPPPGQGGLGKETQYL. CDR3 coding DNA: TGCGCCAGGAAGCCCCCACCGGGACAGGGGGGCCTTGGGAAAGAGACCCAGTACTTG.

This clonotype was seen repeatedly, ten times or more. The V call is TRBV12-3 or TRBV12-4, the J call TRBJ2-2; no clear D gene. The CDR3 has 15 residues. The ends were cut back, 7 bases at V and 3 bases at J, with 15 bases in the middle. CDR3 bases: TGTGCCAGCACCCCTACGGCGGCATACACCGGGGAGCTGTTTTTT. Translation gives CASTPTAAYTGELFF.

This clonotype was recorded many times. The rearrangement uses TRBV6-1 and TRBJ2-5, with 8 bases aligning to TRBD1. CDR1 MNHNS and CDR2 SASEGT come from the germline V gene. The junction had 7 bases not matched to a gene; V was cut back by 7 bases and J by 0 bases. The CDR3 sequence is 15 residues long. The CDR3 loop is CASTMGDRYQETQYF. CDR3 nucleotide sequence: TGTGCCAGCACCATGGGGGACAGGTACCAAGAGACCCAGTACTTC.

The chain uses TRBV5-1 and TRBJ2-1; D remains ambiguous. Trimming removed 2 bases from V and 12 bases from J, with 21 bases in between. There are 15 residues in the CDR3. The germline gives CDR1 SGHRS, CDR2 YFSETQ. The CDR3 protein is CASSLRAVGGDAQFF. In DNA, the CDR3 is TGCGCCAGCAGCTTAAGGGCTGTGGGCGGAGATGCGCAGTTCTTC. Together with reference TRBV5-1 and TRBJ2-1, the CDR3 gives the full variable domain: KAGVTQTPRYLIKTRGQQVTLSCSPISGHRSVSWYQQTPGQGLQFLFEYFSETQRNKGNFPGRFSGRQFSNSRSEMNVSTLELGDSALYLCASSLRAVGGDAQFFGPGTRLTVL.

In regard to this clonotype: The junction departs from the called germline gene at one end, perhaps through a read error. This chain links TRBV27 with TRBJ2-3; TRBD2 matches at 7 bases. CDR1 is MNHEY, CDR2 SMNVEV, per germline (reference sequence). The CDR3 has 15 residues. Written as DNA, the CDR3 is TGTGCCAGCACCTTGGGCATGACTAGCACAAATACGCAGTACTTT. Translation: CASTLGMTSTNTQYF.

This clonotype was observed at least ten times. V gene TRBV6-5 combines with J gene TRBJ2-5; 12 bases align to TRBD1. Germline lookup yields CDR1 MNHEY and CDR2 SVGAGI. V was clipped by 4 bases and J by 5 bases; unmatched bases: 2. The CDR3 has 14 amino acids. The CDR3 sequence is CASSFGTGGETQYF. CDR3 DNA sequence: TGTGCCAGCAGTTTCGGGACAGGGGGCGAGACCCAGTACTTC.

The chain carries TRBV27 and TRBJ2-7; no clear D gene. Trimming shortened V by 5 bases and J by 2 bases, and 10 bases separated the two germline ends. Germline V gene sequence: CDR1 MNHEY, CDR2 SMNVEV (reference sequence). This CDR3 contains 13 residues. This CDR3 reads CASSPGPPYEQYF. Written as DNA, the CDR3 is TGTGCCAGCAGTCCCGGACCCCCCTACGAGCAGTACTTC.

CDR3 sequence: CASSYYGSCSYDLTF. CDR3 DNA: TGTGCCAGCAGTTACTACGGCTCTTGCTCCTACGACCTGACTTTC. The rearrangement links TRBV6-5 to TRBJ2-6; D is undetermined. The germline gives CDR1 MNHEY, CDR2 SVGAGI. The CDR3 totals 15 residues. Trimming removed 1 base from V and 15 bases from J, with 19 bases in between.

This clonotype was observed many times. This chain links TRBV10-1 with TRBJ2-3; 11 bases agree with TRBD1. CDR3 length: 14 amino acids. V lost 5 bases to trimming and J lost 4 bases; unmatched junction nucleotides: 2. Per the germline V gene, CDR1 is WNHNN and CDR2 is SYGVQD (reference sequence). The DNA of the CDR3 is TGCGCCAGCAGTAGGACAGGGGGCGCAGATACGCAGTATTTT. It is translated as CASSRTGGADTQYF.

Many counts were recorded for this clonotype. The rearrangement uses TRBV10-2 and TRBJ2-1; D ambiguous. V lost 6 bases, J lost 10 bases, and 13 bases lay in between. Per the germline V gene, CDR1 is WSHSY and CDR2 is SAAADI. The CDR3 consists of 12 residues. This CDR3 reads CASRDPLGEQFF. The CDR3 DNA reads as TGCGCCAGCAGGGACCCCCTAGGAGAGCAGTTCTTC.

Ten or more counts support this clonotype. The chain uses TRBV6-5 and TRBJ1-2; 9 nucleotides match TRBD1. After removal of 2 bases from V and 6 bases from J, the junction contained 7 bases not matched to a gene. CDR1 MNHEY and CDR2 SVGAGI come from the germline V gene. The CDR3 is 15 amino acids. The CDR3 region is CASSYAGQGRNGYTF. The CDR3 DNA follows: TGTGCCAGCAGTTACGCGGGACAGGGAAGGAATGGCTACACCTTC.

This clonotype appeared a single time. The chain links TRBV7-2 to TRBJ2-4, with D tentatively TRBD1 (5 bases). Per germline, CDR1 SGHTA and CDR2 FQGNSA. The length of the CDR3 is 16 residues. V lost 3 bases, J lost 1 base, and 13 bases lay in between. Here the CDR3 reads CASSFSAAGAKNIQYF. The CDR3 DNA is TGTGCCAGCAGCTTCTCGGCGGCAGGGGCCAAAAACATTCAGTACTTC.

This clonotype was seen at least ten times. The chain employs TRBV10-1 and TRBJ1-1; D not resolved. Germline CDR1 reads WNHNN; CDR2 reads SYGVQD (reference sequence). Trimming pared 4 bases from V and 0 bases from J, leaving 6 bases between. The CDR3 covers 13 residues. In DNA form, the CDR3 reads TGCGCCAGCAGTGTGCGGCTGAACACTGAAGCTTTCTTT. Its protein is CASSVRLNTEAFF.

Concerning this clonotype itself: At one end the junction does not follow the germline gene, possibly because of a read error. The J gene is TRBJ2-6, the V gene TRBV10-1, with D possibly matching TRBD2 (6 bases). CDR1 is WNHNN and CDR2 is SYGVQD in the germline V gene (reference sequence). The CDR3 totals 19 residues. The CDR3 sequence: CASSEEIPGLSSGANDLYF. CDR3 nucleotide sequence: TGCGCCAGCAGTGAGGAAATTCCGGGACTGAGCTCTGGGGCCAACGACCTGTATTTC.

V gene TRBV10-1 combines with J gene TRBJ2-5; 9 nucleotides match TRBD1. The J call may be in error: the DNA end matches TRBJ2-7 better. The CDR3 extends over 13 amino acids. Germline V CDR1 and CDR2: WNHNN, SYGVQD (reference sequence). The CDR3 region is CASSPDRGSEQYF. In DNA form, the CDR3 reads TGCGCCAGCAGTCCAGACAGGGGGTCCGAGCAGTACTTC.

This clonotype was observed once. Its ends do not fully match the called genes, so a read error is possible. The gene calls are TRBV10-3 and TRBJ2-3; D is possibly TRBD1 (5 bases). Germline CDR1 is ENHRY and CDR2 is SYGVKD. This CDR3 has 11 residues. CDR3 sequence (DNA): TGTGGGGGCCGAGACAAAGATACGCAGTACTTT. It codes for CGGRDKDTQYF.

The J gene is TRBJ2-3, the V gene TRBV7-6, with 9 bases identical to TRBD1. The J call may be incorrect, as the DNA end agrees better with TRBJ2-7. The CDR3 contains 14 residues. Germline CDR1 is SGHVS and CDR2 is FNYEAQ. In DNA form, the CDR3 reads TGTGCCAGCAGCTTAGGGGACAGGGCAGATATGCAGTACTTC. Its translation: CASSLGDRADMQYF.

The chain carries TRBV6-1 and TRBJ2-1; 9 bases match TRBD2. The length of the CDR3 is 15 residues. Germline V CDR1 and CDR2: MNHNS, SASEGT. V shed 6 bases and J 7 bases; nucleotides not matched to a gene: 10. CDR3 nucleotides: TGTGCCAGCAGGGAGACTAGCGGAGGTTCAAATGAGCAGTTCTTC. It specifies CASRETSGGSNEQFF.